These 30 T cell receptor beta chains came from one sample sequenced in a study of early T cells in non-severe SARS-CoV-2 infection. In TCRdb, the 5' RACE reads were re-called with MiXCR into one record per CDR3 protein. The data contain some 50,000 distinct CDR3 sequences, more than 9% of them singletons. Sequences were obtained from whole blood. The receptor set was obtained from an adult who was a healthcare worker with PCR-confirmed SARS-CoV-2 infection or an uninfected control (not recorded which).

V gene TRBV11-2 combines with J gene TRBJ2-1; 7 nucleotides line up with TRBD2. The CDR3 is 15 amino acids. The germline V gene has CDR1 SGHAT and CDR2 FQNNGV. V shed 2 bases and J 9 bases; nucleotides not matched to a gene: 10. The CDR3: CASSLLREEGSEQFF. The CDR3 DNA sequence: TGTGCCAGCAGCTTACTTCGGGAGGAGGGTTCTGAGCAGTTCTTC.

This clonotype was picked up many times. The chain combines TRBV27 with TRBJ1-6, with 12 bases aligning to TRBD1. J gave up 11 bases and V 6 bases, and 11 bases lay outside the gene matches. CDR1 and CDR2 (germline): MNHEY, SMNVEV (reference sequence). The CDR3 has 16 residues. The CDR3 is CASRRSGTGGVTPLHF. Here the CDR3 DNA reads TGTGCCAGCAGAAGGTCCGGGACAGGGGGCGTCACACCCCTCCACTTT.

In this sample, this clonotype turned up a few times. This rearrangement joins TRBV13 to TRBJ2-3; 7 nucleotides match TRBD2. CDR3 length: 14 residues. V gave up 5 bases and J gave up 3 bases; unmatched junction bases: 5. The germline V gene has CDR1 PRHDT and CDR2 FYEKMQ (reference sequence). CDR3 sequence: CASSRGELTDTQYF. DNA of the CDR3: TGTGCCAGCAGCCGGGGGGAGCTTACAGATACGCAGTATTTT.

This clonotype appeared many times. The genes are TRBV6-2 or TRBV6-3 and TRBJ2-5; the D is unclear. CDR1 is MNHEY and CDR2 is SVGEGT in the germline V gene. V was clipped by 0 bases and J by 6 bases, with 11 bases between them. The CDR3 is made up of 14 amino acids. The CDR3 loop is CASSYSGVGKTQYF. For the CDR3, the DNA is TGTGCCAGCAGTTACTCAGGAGTGGGCAAGACCCAGTACTTC.

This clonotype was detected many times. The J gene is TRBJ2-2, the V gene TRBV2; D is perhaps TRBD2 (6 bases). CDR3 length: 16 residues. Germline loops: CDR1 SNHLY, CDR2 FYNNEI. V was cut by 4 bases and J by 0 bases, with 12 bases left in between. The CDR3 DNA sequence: TGTGCCAGCAGTGGGGCGGGGACTTCGAACACCGGGGAGCTGTTTTTT. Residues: CASSGAGTSNTGELFF.

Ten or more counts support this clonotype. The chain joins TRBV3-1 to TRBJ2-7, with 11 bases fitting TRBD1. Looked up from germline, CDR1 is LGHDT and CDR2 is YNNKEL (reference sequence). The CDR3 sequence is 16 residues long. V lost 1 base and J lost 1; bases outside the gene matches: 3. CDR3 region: CASSQAGTGGSYEQYF. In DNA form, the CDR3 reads TGTGCCAGCAGCCAAGCCGGGACAGGGGGTTCCTACGAGCAGTACTTC.

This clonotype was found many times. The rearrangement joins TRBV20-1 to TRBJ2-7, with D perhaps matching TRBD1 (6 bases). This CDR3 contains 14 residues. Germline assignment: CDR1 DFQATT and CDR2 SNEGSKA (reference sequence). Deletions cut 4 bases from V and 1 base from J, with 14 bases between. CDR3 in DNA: TGCAGTGCTATATCGACAGGTGGATCCTACGAGCAGTACTTC. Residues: CSAISTGGSYEQYF.

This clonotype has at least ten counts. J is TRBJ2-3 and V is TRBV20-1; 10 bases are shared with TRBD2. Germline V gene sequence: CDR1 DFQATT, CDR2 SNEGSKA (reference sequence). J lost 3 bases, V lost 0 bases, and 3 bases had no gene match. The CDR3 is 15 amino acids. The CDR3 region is CSARDTSGMTDTQYF. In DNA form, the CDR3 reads TGCAGTGCTAGAGATACTAGCGGGATGACAGATACGCAGTATTTT.

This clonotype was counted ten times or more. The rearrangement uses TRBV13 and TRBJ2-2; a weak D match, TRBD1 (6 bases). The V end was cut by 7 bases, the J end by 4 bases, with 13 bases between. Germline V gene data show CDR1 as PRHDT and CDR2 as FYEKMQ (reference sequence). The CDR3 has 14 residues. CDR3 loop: CASKLNRVTGELFF. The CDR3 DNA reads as TGTGCCAGCAAACTGAACAGGGTCACCGGGGAGCTGTTTTTT.

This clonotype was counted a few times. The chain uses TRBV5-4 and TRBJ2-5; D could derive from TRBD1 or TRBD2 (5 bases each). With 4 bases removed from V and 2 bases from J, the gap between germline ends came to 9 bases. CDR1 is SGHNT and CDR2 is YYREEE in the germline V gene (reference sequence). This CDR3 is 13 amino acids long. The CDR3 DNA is TGTGCCAGCAGCGGGGGTATTCAAGAGACCCAGTACTTC. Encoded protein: CASSGGIQETQYF.

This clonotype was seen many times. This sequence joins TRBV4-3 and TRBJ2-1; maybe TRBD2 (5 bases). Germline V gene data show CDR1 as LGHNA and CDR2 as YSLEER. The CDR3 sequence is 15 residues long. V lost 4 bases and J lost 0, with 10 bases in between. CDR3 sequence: CASSLGGSSYNEQFF. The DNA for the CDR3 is TGCGCCAGCAGCCTGGGTGGGAGCTCCTACAATGAGCAGTTCTTC.

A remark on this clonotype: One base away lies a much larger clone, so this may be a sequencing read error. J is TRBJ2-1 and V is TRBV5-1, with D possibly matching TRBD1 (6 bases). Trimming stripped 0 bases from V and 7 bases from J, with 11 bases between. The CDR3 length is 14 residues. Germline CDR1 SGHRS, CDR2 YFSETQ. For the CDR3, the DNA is TGCGCCAGCAGCTTGGACAGGGAGATTAATGAGCAGTTCTTC. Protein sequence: CASSLDREINEQFF.

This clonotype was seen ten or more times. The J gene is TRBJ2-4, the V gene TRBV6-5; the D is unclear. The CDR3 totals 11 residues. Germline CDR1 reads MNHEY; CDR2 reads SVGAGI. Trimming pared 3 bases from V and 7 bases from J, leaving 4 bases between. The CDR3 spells CASSYGNIQYF. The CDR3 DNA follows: TGTGCCAGCAGTTATGGGAACATTCAGTACTTC.

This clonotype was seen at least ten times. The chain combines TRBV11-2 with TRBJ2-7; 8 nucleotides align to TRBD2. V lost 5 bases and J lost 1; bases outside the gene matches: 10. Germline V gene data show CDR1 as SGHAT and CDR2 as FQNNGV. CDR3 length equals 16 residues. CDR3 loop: CASSPRLAQKSYEQYF. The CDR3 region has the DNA TGTGCCAGCAGCCCCCGACTAGCGCAAAAATCCTACGAGCAGTACTTC.

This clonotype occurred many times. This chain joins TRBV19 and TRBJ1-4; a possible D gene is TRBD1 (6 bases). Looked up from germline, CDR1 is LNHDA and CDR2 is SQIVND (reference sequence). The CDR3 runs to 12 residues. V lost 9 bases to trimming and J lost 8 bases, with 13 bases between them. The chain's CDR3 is CASLDSLEKLFF. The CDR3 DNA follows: TGTGCCAGCTTGGACAGTCTGGAAAAACTGTTTTTT.

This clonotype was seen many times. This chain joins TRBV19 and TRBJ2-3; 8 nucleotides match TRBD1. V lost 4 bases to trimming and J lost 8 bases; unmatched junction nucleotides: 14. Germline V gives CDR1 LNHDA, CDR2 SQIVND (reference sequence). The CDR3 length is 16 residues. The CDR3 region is CASSTYRQGQRGTQYF. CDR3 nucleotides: TGTGCCAGTAGTACGTACCGACAGGGGCAGAGGGGTACGCAGTATTTT.

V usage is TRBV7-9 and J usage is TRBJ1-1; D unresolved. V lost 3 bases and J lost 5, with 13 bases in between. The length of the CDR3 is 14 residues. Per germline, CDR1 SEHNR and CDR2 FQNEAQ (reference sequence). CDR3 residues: CASSFHPPGTEAFF. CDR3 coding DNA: TGTGCCAGCAGCTTTCATCCACCGGGGACTGAAGCTTTCTTT. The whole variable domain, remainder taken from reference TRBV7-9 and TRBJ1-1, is DTGVSQNPRHKITKRGQNVTFRCDPISEHNRLYWYRQTLGQGPEFLTYFQNEAQLEKSRLLSDRFSAERPKGSFSTLEIQRTEQGDSAMYLCASSFHPPGTEAFFGQGTRLTVV.

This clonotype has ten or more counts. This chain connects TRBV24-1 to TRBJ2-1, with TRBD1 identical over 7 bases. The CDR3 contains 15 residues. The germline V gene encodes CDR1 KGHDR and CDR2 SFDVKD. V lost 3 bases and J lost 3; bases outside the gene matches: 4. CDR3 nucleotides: TGTGCCACCAGTGATGGGGACAGTTTCTACAATGAGCAGTTCTTC. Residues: CATSDGDSFYNEQFF.

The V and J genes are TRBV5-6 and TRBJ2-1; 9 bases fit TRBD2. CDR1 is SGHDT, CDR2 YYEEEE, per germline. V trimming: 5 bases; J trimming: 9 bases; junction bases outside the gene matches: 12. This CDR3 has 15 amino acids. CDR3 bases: TGTGCCAGCAGTCCGGATAGCGGGAGAGGCAGTGAGCAGTTCTTC. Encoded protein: CASSPDSGRGSEQFF.

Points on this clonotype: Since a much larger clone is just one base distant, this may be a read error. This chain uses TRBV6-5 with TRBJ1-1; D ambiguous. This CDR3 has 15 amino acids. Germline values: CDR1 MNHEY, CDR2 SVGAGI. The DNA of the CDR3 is TGTGTCAGCACCCCGACGTGGACGATGAACACTGAAGCTTTCTTT. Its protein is CVSTPTWTMNTEAFF.

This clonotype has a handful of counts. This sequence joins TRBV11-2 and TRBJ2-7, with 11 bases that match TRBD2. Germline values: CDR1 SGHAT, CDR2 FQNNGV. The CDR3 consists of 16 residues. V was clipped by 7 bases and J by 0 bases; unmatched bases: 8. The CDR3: CASNPQGTSGSYEQYF. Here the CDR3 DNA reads TGTGCCAGCAACCCTCAGGGGACTAGCGGCTCCTACGAGCAGTACTTC.

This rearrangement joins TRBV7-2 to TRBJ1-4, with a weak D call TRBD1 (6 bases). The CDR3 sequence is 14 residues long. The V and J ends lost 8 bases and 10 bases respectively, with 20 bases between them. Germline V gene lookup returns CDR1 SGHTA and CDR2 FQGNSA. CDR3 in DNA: TGTGCCAGCCGAGGGGGGGCAACTGAGGGAAAACTGTTTTTT. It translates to CASRGGATEGKLFF. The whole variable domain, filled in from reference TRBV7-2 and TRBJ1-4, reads GAGVSQSPSNKVTEKGKDVELRCDPISGHTALYWYRQSLGQGLEFLIYFQGNSAPDKSGLPSDRFSAERTGGSVSTLTIQRTQQEDSAVYLCASRGGATEGKLFFGSGTQLSVL.

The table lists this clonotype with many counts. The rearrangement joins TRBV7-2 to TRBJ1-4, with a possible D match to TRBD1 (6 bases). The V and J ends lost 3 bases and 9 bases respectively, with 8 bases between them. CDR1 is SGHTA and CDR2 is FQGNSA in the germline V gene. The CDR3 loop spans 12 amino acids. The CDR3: CASSLGHKKLFF. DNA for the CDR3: TGTGCCAGCAGCTTGGGACATAAAAAACTGTTTTTT. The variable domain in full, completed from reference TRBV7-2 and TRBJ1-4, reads GAGVSQSPSNKVTEKGKDVELRCDPISGHTALYWYRQSLGQGLEFLIYFQGNSAPDKSGLPSDRFSAERTGGSVSTLTIQRTQQEDSAVYLCASSLGHKKLFFGSGTQLSVL.

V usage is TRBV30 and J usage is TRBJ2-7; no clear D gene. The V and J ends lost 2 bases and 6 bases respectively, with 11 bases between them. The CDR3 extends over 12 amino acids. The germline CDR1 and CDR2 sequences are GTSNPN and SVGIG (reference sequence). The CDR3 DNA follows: TGTGCCTGGAGTCTTACAGCGTCCGAGCAGTACTTC. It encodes CAWSLTASEQYF.

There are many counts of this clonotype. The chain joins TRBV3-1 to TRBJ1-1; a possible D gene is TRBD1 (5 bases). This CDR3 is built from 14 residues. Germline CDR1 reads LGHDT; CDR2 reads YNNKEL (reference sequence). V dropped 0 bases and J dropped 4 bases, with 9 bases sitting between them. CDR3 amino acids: CASSQEVGGTEAFF. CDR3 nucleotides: TGTGCCAGCAGCCAAGAGGTGGGGGGCACTGAAGCTTTCTTT.

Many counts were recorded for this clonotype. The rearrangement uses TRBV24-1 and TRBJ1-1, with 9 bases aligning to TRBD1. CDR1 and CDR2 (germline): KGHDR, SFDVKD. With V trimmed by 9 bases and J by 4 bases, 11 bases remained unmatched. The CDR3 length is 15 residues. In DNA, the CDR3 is TGTGCCACCTACATCGGGACAGGGATGGGCACTGAAGCTTTCTTT. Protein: CATYIGTGMGTEAFF.

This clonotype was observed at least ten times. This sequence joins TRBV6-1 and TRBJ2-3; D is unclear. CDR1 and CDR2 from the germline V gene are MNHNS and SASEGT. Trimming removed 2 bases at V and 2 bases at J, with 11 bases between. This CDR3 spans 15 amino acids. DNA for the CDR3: TGTGCCAGCAGTGAAACGGCTGCCTACACAGATACGCAGTATTTT. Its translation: CASSETAAYTDTQYF.

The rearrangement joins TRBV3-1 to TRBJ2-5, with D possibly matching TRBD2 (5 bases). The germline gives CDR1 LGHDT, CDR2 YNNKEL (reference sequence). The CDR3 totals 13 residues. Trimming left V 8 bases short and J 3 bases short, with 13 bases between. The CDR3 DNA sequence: TGTGCCAGCCGGAGGAACAGTAAAGAGACCCAGTACTTC. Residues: CASRRNSKETQYF.

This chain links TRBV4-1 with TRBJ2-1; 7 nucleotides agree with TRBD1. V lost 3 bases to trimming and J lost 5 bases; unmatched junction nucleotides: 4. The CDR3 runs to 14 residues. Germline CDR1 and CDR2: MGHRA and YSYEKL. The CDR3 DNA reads TGCGCCAGCAGCCACTTGGACAGGAACAATGAGCAGTTCTTC. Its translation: CASSHLDRNNEQFF.

This CDR3 reads CSARDPHRERRGYTF. The CDR3 DNA is TGCAGTGCTAGAGATCCCCACAGGGAAAGAAGAGGCTACACCTTC. The chain recombines TRBV20-1 with TRBJ1-2, with D perhaps matching TRBD1 (6 bases). The V end lost 0 bases, the J end lost 8 bases, and 19 bases lay between the germline ends. Looked up from germline, CDR1 is DFQATT and CDR2 is SNEGSKA (reference sequence). This CDR3 has 15 amino acids.